The clone carrying this T cell receptor (beta chain) has a count of ten or more. Its specificity is unknown. The source of the sample is a study of T-cell reconstitution after alpha-beta-depleted transplantation in children. In germline, CDR1 is MGHRA, CDR2 YSYEKL. This CDR3 spans 15 amino acids. V shed 4 bases, J shed 4 bases, and the junction held 8 bases outside the gene matches. Unique molecular identifiers were built into the TCRbeta library. TCRdb fed the PCR reads into MiXCR, producing one record per CDR3 protein. This sample has approximately 300,000 distinct CDR3 sequences, with roughly 9.1% found just once. Broader study findings: T-cell counts and diversity were attributed mostly to newly produced T cells one year after transplant.

This sequence originates from a boy under three years old with acute myeloid leukemia, due to receive a stem cell transplant. The material sequenced was PBMCs, taken before TCRalphabeta/CD19-depleted stem cell transplant. V usage is TRBV4-1 and J usage is TRBJ2-7, with 9 bases that match TRBD1. The CDR3 DNA reads as TGCGCCAGCAGCCCTTTCACCGGGACAGGGTACGAGCAGTACTTC. This gives the protein CASSPFTGTGYEQYF.